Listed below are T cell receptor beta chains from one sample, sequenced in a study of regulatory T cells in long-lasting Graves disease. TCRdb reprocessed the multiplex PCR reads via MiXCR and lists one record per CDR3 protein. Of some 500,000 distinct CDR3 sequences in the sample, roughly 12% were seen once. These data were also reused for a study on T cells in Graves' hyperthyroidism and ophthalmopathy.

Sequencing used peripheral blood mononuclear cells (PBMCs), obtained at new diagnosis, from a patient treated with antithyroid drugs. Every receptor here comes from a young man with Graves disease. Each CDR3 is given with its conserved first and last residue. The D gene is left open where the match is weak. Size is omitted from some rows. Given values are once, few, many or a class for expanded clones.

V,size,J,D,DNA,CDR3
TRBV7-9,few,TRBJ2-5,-,TGTGCCAGCAGCTTGGCAGAGGGTGCGACCCAGTACTTC,CASSLAEGATQYF
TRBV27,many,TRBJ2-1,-,TGTGCCAGCAGTTTTTGGGCAGGGAAGGATGAGCAGTTCTTC,CASSFWAGKDEQFF
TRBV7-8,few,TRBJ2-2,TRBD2,TGTGCCAGCAGCTTTAGGCGGGAGCCCACCGGGGAGCTGTTTTTT,CASSFRREPTGELFF
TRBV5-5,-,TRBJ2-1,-,TGTGCCAGCAGCTCTGGTCCCAATGAGCAGTTCTTC,CASSSGPNEQFF
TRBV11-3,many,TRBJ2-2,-,TGTGCCAGCAGCGGCCGGGGCACCGGGGAGCTGTTTTTT,CASSGRGTGELFF
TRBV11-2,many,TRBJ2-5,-,TGTGCCAGCACCCAACCCCTGAGCGAGACCCAGTACTTC,CASTQPLSETQYF
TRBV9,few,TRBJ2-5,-,TGTGCCAGCAGCGTAGAGCAGGGTATCGCAGAGACCCAGTACTTC,CASSVEQGIAETQYF
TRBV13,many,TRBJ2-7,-,TGTGCCAGCAGCCCTAGAGGGACTGGGGACCGAGTCGAGCAGTACTTC,CASSPRGTGDRVEQYF
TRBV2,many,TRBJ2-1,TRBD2,TGTGCCAGCCAGGAGGGCGCGGGGGTTGAGCAGTTCTTC,CASQEGAGVEQFF
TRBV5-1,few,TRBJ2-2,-,TGCGCCACGACAGCCACCGGGGAGCTGTTTTTT,CATTATGELFF
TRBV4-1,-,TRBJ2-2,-,TGCGCCAGCGGCCAGACGGGGTCGGGGAGACGCGGGGAGCTGTTTTTT,CASGQTGSGRRGELFF
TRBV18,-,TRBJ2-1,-,TGTGCCAGCTCTCCGCCCCCCTTAAATAATGAGCAGTTCTTC,CASSPPPLNNEQFF
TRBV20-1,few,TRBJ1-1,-,TGCAGCCCAAAAAGTTCGACACTGGCTTTCTTT,CSPKSSTLAFF
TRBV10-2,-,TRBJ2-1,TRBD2,TGCGCCAACTTACACCGACTAGCGGGAGCTCGCGAGCAGTTCTTC,CANLHRLAGAREQFF
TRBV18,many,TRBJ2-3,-,TGTGCCAGCTCACGGGCGGGTCCAGATACGCAGTATTTT,CASSRAGPDTQYF
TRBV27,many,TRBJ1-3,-,TGTGCCAGCAGTTCCGGACTCCCAGGTGGAAACACCATATATTTT,CASSSGLPGGNTIYF
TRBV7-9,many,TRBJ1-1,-,TGTGCCAGCAGCCGTATCGAGGGGGTGAACACTGAAGCTTTCTTT,CASSRIEGVNTEAFF
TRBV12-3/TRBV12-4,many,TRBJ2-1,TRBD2,TGTGCCAGCAGTTTCCCCAGCGGGGGGGAATACAATGAGCAGTTCTTC,CASSFPSGGEYNEQFF
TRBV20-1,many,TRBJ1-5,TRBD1,TGCAGTGCTAGACCCGGGACAGGGTACAATCAGCCCCAGCATTTT,CSARPGTGYNQPQHF
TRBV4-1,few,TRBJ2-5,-,TGCGCCAGCAGCCTCGGACAGACCCAAGAGACCCAGTACTTC,CASSLGQTQETQYF
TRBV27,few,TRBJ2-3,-,TGTGCCACCAATCGAGTAGGGGTCACAGATACGCAGTATTTT,CATNRVGVTDTQYF
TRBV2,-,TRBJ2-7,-,TGTGCCAGCAGCGTAGGAAGGGTCTCTACCTACGAGCAGTACTTC,CASSVGRVSTYEQYF
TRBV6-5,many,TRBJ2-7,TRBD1,TGTGCCAGCAGTTACGGGACAGGGGGCTCCTACGAGCAGTACTTC,CASSYGTGGSYEQYF
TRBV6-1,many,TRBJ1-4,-,TGTGCCAGCAGTGAAGGGGGAAGTGAAAAACTGTTTTTT,CASSEGGSEKLFF
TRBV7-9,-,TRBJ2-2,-,TGTGCCAGCAGCTCCGACCCCCTGGGGAACACCGGGGAGCTGTTTTTT,CASSSDPLGNTGELFF
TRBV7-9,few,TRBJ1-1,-,TGTGCCAGCAGAACACCCCGCGGGGGGGAACAAACTGAAGCTTTCTTT,CASRTPRGGEQTEAFF
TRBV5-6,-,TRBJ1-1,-,TGTGCCAGCAGCCCGCCGGCCACGAACACTGAAGCTTTCTTT,CASSPPATNTEAFF
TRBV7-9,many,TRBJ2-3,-,TGTGCCAGCAGCTCACCAGCAGATACGCAGTATTTT,CASSSPADTQYF
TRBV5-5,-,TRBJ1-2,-,TGTGCCAGCAGCTTGGCGAGGGGGTCTAATTATGGCTACACCTTC,CASSLARGSNYGYTF
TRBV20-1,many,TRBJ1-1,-,TGCAGTGCCCTCGGCCGGGGAGGCGCTAACACTGAAGCTTTCTTT,CSALGRGGANTEAFF
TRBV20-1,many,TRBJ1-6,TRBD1,TGCAGTGCTAGAGATGCAGGGGGAGCCTATAATTCACCCCTCCACTTT,CSARDAGGAYNSPLHF
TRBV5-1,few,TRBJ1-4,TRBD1,TGCGCCAGCAGCTTGGCAGGACAGGTACACGAAAAACTGTTTTTT,CASSLAGQVHEKLFF
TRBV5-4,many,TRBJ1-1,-,TGTGCCAGCAGCTTGGAGGCAGTCCTGAACACTGAAGCTTTCTTT,CASSLEAVLNTEAFF
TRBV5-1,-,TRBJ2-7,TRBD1,TGCGCCAGCAGCAACAGGGGGCCTGACTACGAGCAGTACTTC,CASSNRGPDYEQYF
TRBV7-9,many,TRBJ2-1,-,TGTGCCAGCAGCTTACCCGGGGGCTACAATGAGCAGTTCTTC,CASSLPGGYNEQFF
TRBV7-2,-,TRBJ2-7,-,TGTGCCAGCAGGGGGAGCGGATCCTACGAGCAGCACTTC,CASRGSGSYEQHF
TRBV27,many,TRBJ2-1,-,TGTGCCAGCAGTAGGATCAGGGGGAGGGCCCTCAATGAGCAGTTCTTC,CASSRIRGRALNEQFF